Here is one T cell receptor beta chain with its context. What it recognizes is unknown. This specimen belongs to a study of molecular identifiers for immune sequencing clone quantification. Sorted naive CD8 T cells were those defined as CD8+CD4-CCR7+CD45RA+. Per germline, CDR1 LGHDT and CDR2 YNNKEL (reference sequence). The ends lost 4 bases at V and 3 bases at J; junction bases unmatched: 1. The CDR3 sequence is 14 residues long. Overall study findings and caveats: Among over 950,000 naive cells, as was reported, spiked Jurkat TCR RNA from one cell was detectable.

Libraries of bulk TCR were made by previously described methods (with listed TCR primers). MiXCR, applied by TCRdb to the PCR reads, yields one record per CDR3 protein. The sample carries 100,000 or so distinct CDR3 sequences, under 40% recorded once. The source is a human donor in good health. Some libraries in this study had Jurkat cell RNA spiked in. The sample was naive CD8+ T cells from blood, with Jurkat cell RNA spiked in. Regarding subset: FACS-sorted CD8+CD4-CCR7+CD45RA+ naive T cells. The chain joins TRBV3-1 to TRBJ2-5; 11 bases fit TRBD2. The CDR3 coding sequence is TGTGCCAGCAGCCCGGGACTAGCGGAAGAGACCCAGTACTTC. Translated, it gives CASSPGLAEETQYF.